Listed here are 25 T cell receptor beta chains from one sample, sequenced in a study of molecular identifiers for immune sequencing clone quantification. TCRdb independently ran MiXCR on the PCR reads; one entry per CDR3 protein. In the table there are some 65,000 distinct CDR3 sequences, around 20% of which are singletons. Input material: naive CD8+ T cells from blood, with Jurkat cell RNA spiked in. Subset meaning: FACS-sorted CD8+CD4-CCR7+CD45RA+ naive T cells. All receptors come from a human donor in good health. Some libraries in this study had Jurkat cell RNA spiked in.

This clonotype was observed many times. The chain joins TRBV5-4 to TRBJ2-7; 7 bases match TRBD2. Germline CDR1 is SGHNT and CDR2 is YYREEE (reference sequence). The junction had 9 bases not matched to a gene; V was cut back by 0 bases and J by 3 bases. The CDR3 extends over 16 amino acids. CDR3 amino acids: CASSLGTSESYYEQYF. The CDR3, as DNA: TGTGCCAGCAGCTTGGGGACTAGTGAAAGCTACTACGAGCAGTACTTC.

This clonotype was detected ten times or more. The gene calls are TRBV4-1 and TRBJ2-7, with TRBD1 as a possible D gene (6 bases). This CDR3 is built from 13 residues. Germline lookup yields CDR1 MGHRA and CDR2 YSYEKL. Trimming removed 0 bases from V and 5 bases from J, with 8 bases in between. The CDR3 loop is CASSQDPGDEQYF. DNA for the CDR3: TGCGCCAGCAGCCAAGATCCAGGGGACGAGCAGTACTTC.

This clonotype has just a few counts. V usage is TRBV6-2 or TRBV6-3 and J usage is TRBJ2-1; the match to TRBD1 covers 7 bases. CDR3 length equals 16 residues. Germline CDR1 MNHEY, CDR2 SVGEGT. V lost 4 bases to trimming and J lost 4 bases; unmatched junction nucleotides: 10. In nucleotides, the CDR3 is TGTGCCAGCAGTTCGCTCACAGGGGCCCTATACAATGAGCAGTTCTTC. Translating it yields CASSSLTGALYNEQFF.

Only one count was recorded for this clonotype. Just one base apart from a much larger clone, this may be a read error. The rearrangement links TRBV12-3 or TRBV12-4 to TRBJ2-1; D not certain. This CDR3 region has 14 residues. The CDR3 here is CAGSLAMLFGEQFF. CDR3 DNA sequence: TGTGCCGGCAGTTTAGCAATGTTATTCGGTGAGCAGTTCTTC.

The CDR3: CASSATSGSYNEQFF. CDR3 bases: TGTGCCAGCAGCGCTACTAGCGGGAGCTACAATGAGCAGTTCTTC. This rearrangement joins TRBV11-2 to TRBJ2-1, with 11 nucleotides matching TRBD2. The V gene's germline CDR1 is SGHAT and CDR2 FQNNGV. The CDR3 covers 15 residues. V trimming: 5 bases; J trimming: 3 bases; junction bases outside the gene matches: 3.

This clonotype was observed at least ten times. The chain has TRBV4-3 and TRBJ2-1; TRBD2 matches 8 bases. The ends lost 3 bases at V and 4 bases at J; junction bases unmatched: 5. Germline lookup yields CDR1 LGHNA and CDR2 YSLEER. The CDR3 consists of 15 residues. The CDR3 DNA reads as TGCGCCAGCAGCCACGGACTAGCCGAATACAATGAGCAGTTCTTC. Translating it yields CASSHGLAEYNEQFF.

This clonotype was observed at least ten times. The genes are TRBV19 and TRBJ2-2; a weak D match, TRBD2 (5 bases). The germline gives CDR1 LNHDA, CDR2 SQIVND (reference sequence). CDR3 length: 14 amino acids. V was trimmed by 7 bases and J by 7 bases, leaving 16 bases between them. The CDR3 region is CASTPSRLIGELFF. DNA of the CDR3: TGTGCCAGTACCCCTAGCAGGCTTATCGGGGAGCTGTTTTTT.

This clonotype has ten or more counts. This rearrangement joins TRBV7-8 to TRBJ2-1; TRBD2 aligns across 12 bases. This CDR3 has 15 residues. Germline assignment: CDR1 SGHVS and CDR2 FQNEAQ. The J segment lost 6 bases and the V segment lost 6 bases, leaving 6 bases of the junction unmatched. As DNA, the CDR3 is TGTGCCAGCAGTCAGCGACTAGCGGGAGTCAATGAGCAGTTCTTC. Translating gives CASSQRLAGVNEQFF.

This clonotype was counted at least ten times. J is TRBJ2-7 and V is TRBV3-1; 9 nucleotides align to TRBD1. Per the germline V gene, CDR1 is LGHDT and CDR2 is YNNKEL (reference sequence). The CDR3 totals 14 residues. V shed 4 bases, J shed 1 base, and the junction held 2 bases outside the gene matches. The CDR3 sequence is CASSLGQGSYEQYF. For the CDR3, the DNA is TGTGCCAGCAGCCTGGGACAGGGTTCCTACGAGCAGTACTTC.

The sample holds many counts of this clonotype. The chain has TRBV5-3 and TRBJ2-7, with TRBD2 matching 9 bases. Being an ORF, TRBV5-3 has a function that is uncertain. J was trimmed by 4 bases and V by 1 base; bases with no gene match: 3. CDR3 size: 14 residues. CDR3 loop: CARSLLAGSYEQYF. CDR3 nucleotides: TGTGCCAGAAGCTTGCTAGCGGGATCTTACGAGCAGTACTTC.

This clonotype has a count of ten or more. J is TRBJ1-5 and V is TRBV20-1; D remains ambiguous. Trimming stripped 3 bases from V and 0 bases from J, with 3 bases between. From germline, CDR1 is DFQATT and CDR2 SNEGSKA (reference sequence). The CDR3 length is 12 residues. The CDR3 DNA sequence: TGCAGTGCTAGTAATAGCAATCAGCCCCAGCATTTT. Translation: CSASNSNQPQHF.

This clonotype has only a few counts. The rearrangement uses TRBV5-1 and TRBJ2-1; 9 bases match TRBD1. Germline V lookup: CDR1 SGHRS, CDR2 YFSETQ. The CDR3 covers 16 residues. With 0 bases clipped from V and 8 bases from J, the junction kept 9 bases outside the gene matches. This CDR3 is CASSLVSGTGSYEQFF. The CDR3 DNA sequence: TGCGCCAGCAGCTTGGTGTCCGGGACAGGGAGTTATGAGCAGTTCTTC.

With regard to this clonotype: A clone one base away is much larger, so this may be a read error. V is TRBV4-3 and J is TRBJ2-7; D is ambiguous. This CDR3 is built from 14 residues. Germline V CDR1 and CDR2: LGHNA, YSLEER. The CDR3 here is CACSQDLGLYEQYF. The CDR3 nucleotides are TGCGCCTGCAGCCAAGATCTTGGGCTATACGAGCAGTACTTC.

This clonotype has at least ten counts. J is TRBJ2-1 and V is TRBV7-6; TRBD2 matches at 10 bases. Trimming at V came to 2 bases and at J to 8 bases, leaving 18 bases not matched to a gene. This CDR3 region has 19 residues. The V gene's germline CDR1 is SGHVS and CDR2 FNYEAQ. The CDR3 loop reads CASSLLIRLAGVGGDEQFF. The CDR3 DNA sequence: TGTGCCAGCAGCTTACTTATCCGGCTAGCGGGAGTAGGAGGCGATGAGCAGTTCTTC.

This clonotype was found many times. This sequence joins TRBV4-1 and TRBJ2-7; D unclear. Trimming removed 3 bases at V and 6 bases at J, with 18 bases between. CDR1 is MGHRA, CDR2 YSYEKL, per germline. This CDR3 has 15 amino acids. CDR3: CASSQSTGPQVEQYF. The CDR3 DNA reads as TGCGCCAGCAGCCAGTCCACCGGGCCCCAGGTCGAGCAGTACTTC.

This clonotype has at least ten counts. Here the CDR3 DNA reads TGTGCCACCAGTGCCAGGGCCGGCACTGAAGCTTTCTTT. It yields the protein CATSARAGTEAFF. This chain uses TRBV24-1 with TRBJ1-1; perhaps TRBD1 as D (5 bases). Germline V lookup: CDR1 KGHDR, CDR2 SFDVKD. There are 13 residues in the CDR3. V was shortened by 5 bases and J by 4 bases, with 10 bases between the two germline ends.

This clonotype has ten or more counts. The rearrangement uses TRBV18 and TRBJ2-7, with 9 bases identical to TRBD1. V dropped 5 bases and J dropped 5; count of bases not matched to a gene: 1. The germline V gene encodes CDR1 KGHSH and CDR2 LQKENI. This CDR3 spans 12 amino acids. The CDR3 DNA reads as TGTGCCAGCTCAGGGACAGGGCACGAGCAGTACTTC. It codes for CASSGTGHEQYF. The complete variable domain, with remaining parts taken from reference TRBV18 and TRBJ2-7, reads NAGVMQNPRHLVRRRGQEARLRCSPMKGHSHVYWYRQLPEEGLKFMVYLQKENIIDESGMPKERFSAEFPKEGPSILRIQQVVRGDSAAYFCASSGTGHEQYFGPGTRLTVT.

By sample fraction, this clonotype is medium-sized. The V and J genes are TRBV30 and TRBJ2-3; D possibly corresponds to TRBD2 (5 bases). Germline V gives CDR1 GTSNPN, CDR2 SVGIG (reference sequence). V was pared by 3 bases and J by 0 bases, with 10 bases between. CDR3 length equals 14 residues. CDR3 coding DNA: TGTGCCTGGAGGGCGGAGGTTAGCACAGATACGCAGTATTTT. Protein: CAWRAEVSTDTQYF.

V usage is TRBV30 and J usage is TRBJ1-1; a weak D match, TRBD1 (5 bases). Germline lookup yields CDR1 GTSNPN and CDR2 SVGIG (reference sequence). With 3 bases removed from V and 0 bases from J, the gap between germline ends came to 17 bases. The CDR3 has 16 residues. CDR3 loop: CAWRGPPGRMNTEAFF. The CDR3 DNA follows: TGTGCCTGGAGGGGACCGCCCGGTAGAATGAACACTGAAGCTTTCTTT.

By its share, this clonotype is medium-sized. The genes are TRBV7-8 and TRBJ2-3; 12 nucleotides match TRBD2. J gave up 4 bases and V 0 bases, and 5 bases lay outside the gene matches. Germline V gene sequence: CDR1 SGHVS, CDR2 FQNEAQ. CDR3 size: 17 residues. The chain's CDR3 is CASSLALAGGPSDTQYF. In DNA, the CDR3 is TGTGCCAGCAGCTTAGCGCTAGCGGGAGGGCCGTCAGATACGCAGTATTTT.

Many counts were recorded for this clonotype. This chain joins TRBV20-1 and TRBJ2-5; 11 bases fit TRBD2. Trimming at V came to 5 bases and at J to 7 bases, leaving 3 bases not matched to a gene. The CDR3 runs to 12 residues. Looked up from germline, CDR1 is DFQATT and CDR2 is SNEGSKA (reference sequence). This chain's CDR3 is CSAQTSGTTQYF. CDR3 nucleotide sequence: TGCAGTGCTCAGACTAGCGGGACGACCCAGTACTTC.

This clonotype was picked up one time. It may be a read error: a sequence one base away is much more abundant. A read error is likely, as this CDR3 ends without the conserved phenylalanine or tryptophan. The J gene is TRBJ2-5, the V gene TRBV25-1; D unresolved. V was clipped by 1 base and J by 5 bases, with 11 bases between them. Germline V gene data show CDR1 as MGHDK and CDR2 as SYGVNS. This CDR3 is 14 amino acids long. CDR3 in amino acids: CASSESVVEETQYL. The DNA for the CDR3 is TGTGCCAGCAGTGAATCAGTGGTTGAGGAGACCCAGTACCTC.

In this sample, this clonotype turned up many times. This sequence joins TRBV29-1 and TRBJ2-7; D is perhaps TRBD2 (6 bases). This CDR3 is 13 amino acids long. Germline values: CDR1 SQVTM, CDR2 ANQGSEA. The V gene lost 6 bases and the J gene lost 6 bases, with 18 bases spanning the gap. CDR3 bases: TGCAGCGTGCGCTATCCGACTAGTGCCGAGCAGTACTTC. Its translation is CSVRYPTSAEQYF.

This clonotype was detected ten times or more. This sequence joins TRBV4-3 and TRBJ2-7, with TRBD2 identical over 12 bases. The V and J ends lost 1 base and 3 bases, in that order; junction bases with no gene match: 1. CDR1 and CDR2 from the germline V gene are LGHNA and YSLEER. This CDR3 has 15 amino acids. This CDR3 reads CASSQGGLAGYEQYF. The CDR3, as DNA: TGCGCCAGCAGCCAAGGGGGACTAGCGGGCTACGAGCAGTACTTC.

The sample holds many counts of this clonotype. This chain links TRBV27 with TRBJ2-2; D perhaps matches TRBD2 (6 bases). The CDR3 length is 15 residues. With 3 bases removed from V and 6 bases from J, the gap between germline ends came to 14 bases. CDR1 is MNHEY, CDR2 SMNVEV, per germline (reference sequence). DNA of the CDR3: TGTGCCAGCAGTTTTCGTTGGGACTTGGCCGGGGAGCTGTTTTTT. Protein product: CASSFRWDLAGELFF.